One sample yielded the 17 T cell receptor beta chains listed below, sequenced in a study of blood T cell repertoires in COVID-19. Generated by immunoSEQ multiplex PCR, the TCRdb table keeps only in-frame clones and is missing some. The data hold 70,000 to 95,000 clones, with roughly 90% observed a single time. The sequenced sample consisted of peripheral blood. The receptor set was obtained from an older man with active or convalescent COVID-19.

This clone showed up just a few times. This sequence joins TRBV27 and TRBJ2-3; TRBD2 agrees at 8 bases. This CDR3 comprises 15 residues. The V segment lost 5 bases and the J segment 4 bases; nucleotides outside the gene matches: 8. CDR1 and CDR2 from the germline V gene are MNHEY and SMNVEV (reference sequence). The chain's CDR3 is CASSRSGGPPDTQYF. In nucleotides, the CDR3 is TGTGCCAGCAGTAGGTCGGGAGGGCCCCCAGATACGCAGTATTTT.

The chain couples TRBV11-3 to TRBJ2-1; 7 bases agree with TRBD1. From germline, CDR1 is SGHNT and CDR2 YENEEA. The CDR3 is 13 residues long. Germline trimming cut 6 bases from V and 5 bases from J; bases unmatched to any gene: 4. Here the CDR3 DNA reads TGTGCCAGCAGTTCAGACAGGGACAATGAGCAGTTCTTC. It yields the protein CASSSDRDNEQFF.

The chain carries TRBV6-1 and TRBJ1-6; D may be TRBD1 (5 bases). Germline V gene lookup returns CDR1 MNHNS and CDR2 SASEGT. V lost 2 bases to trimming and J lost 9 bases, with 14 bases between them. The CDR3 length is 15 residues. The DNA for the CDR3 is TGTGCCAGCAGTGAACGGCAGGGTGATCTTTCACCCCTCCACTTT. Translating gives CASSERQGDLSPLHF.

CDR3 residues: CASSKAGRGNSPLHF. CDR3 coding DNA: TGTGCCAGCAGCAAAGCAGGCAGGGGGAATTCACCCCTCCACTTT. The V and J genes are TRBV21-1 and TRBJ1-6; the D call of TRBD1 is as the table states it, not checked on the DNA. TRBV21-1 corresponds to a pseudogene. There are 15 residues in the CDR3.

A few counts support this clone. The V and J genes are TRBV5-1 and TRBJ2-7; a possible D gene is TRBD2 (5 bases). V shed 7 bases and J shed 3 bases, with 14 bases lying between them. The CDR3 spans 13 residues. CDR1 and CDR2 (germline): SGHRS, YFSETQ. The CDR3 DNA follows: TGCGCCAGCGAGCGGACTCCCGGCTACGAGCAGTACTTC. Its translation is CASERTPGYEQYF.

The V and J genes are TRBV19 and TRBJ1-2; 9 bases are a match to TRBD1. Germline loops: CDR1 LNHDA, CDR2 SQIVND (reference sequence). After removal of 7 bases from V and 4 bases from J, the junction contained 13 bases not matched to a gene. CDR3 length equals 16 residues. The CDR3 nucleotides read TGTGCCAGTACCCCCGGGACAGGGATGCGTGCCTATGGCTACACCTTC. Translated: CASTPGTGMRAYGYTF.

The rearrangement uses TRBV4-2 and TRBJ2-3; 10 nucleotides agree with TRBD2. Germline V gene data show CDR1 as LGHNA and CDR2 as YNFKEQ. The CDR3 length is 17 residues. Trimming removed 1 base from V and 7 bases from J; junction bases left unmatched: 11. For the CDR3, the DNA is TGTGCCAGCAGCCAAGGGGCTAGCGGGGGTGCCCCGCATACGCAGTATTTT. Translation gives CASSQGASGGAPHTQYF.

CDR3 DNA sequence: TGTGCCAGCACCGGGGGGCGGGGAAGAGAAGCTTTCTTT. It yields the protein CASTGGRGREAFF. The chain joins TRBV28 to TRBJ1-1, with a tentative D call TRBD1 (6 bases). V gave up 7 bases and J gave up 8 bases, with 17 bases separating them. From germline, CDR1 is MDHEN and CDR2 SYDVKM. CDR3 length: 13 amino acids.

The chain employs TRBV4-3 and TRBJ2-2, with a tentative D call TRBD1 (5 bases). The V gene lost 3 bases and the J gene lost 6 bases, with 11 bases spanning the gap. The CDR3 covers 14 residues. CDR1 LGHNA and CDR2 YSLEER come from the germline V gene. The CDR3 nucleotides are TGCGCCAGCAGCCACACAGGAGACGCCGGGGAGCTGTTTTTT. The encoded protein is CASSHTGDAGELFF.

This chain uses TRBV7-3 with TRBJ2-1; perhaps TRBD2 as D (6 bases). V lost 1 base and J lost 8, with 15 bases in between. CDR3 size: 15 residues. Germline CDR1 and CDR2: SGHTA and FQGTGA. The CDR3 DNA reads TGTGCCAGCAGCTTAAATTTCGGGAGTGGAGATGAGCAGTTCTTC. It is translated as CASSLNFGSGDEQFF.

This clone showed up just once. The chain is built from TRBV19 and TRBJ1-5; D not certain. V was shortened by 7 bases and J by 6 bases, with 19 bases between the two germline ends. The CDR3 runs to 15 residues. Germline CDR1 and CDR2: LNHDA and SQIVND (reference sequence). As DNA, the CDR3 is TGTGCCAGTATCCCAACAAGCGGTAAGGTTCAGCCCCAGCATTTT. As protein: CASIPTSGKVQPQHF.

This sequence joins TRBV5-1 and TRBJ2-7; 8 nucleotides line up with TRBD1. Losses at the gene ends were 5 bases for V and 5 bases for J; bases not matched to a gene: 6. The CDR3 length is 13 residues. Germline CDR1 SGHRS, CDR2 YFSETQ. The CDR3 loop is CASRRGQGDEQYF. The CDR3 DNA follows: TGCGCCAGCAGACGAGGACAGGGAGACGAGCAGTACTTC. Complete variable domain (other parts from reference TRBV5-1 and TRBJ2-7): KAGVTQTPRYLIKTRGQQVTLSCSPISGHRSVSWYQQTPGQGLQFLFEYFSETQRNKGNFPGRFSGRQFSNSRSEMNVSTLELGDSALYLCASRRGQGDEQYFGPGTRLTVT.

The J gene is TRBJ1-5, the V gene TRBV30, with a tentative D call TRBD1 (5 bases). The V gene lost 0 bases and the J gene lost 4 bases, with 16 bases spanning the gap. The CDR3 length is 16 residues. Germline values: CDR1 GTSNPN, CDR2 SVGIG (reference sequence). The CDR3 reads CAWSVRGLSKNQPQHF. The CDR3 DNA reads TGTGCCTGGAGTGTACGGGGACTGTCAAAAAATCAGCCCCAGCATTTT.

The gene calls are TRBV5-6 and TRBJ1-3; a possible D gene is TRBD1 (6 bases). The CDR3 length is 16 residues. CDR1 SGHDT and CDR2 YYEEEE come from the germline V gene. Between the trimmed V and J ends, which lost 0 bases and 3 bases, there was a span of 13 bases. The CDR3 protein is CASSLVEDSHGNTIYF. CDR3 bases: TGTGCCAGCAGCTTGGTAGAGGACAGCCATGGAAACACCATATATTTT.

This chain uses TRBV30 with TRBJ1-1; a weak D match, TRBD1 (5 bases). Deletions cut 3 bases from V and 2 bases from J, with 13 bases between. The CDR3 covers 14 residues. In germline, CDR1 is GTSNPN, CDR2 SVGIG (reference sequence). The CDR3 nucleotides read TGTGCCTGGAGCAAAAAGACAGAAAACACTGAAGCTTTCTTT. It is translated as CAWSKKTENTEAFF.

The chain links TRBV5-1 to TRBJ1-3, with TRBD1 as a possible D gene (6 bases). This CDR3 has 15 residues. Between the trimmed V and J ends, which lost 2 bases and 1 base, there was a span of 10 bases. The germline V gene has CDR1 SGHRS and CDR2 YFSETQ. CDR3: CASSLQGNSGNTIYF. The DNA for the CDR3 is TGCGCCAGCAGCTTACAGGGAAATTCTGGAAACACCATATATTTT.

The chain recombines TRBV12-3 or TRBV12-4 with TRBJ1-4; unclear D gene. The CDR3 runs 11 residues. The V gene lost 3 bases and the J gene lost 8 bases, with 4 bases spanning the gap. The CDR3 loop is CASSFLEKLFF. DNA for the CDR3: TGTGCCAGCAGTTTTCTAGAAAAACTGTTTTTT.